This TCR beta chain was found in a study of shared clonotypes between healthy human individuals. Study summary: Donors had three CD4 naive, three CD4 memory, two CD8 naive and one CD8 memory plate apiece.

Of note for this clone: What it binds is not known.

Positive CCR7 selection of CD45RO-negative cells yielded the naive CD8 cells, and terminally differentiated effector memory CD45RA+ cells were excluded. The study, taken as a whole, reports: Apart from blood, nothing was sampled; tissue repertoires likely differ.

As processed by the authors: As immunoSEQ supplied junction-only sequences (without quality scores), filtering differed. Using immunoSEQ multiplex PCR, the repertoire was profiled, and TCRdb retains in-frame clones only, with some absent. Clonal size and the V and J genes are those of that table, whereas D and trimming came from the DNA. This sample yields more than 2 million clones, of which about 95% are seen a single time; about 1.1% belongs to the top ten. CDR3 length: 16 residues. Germline-derived CDR1 and CDR2 are MNHEY and SMNVEV (reference sequence). Trimming at V came to 3 bases and at J to 8 bases, leaving 14 bases not matched to a gene.

The clonotype originates from a man aged 18 to 29 in good health. The specimen was naive CD8+ T cells sorted from blood. The chain combines TRBV27 with TRBJ1-2, with 8 bases fitting TRBD1. The CDR3 sequence is CASSFGTGQLSGGYTF. The DNA of the CDR3 is TGTGCCAGCAGTTTCGGGACAGGCCAACTATCGGGAGGCTACACCTTC.